The 11 T cell receptor beta chains below come from one sample, sequenced in a study of cytomegalovirus exposure and HLA in healthy donors. PCR amplification relied on 60 Vbeta primers (plus 13 Jbeta primers). The repertoire was sequenced with immunoSEQ multiplex PCR; TCRdb's copy has only in-frame clones and lacks some. The sample holds about 200,000 clones, 86% seen once. Sample: PBMCs. These receptors were obtained from a woman aged 25 to 39 in good health and CMV-seronegative.

The genes are TRBV5-1 and TRBJ2-3; the D gene is possibly TRBD2 (6 bases). Trimming left V 4 bases short and J 8 bases short, with 17 bases between. In germline, CDR1 is SGHRS, CDR2 YFSETQ. The CDR3 has 14 amino acids. In DNA form, the CDR3 reads TGCGCCAGCAGCCCGGACTACAACCGAGGTACGCAGTATTTT. Residues: CASSPDYNRGTQYF.

There are a few counts of this clone. The chain carries TRBV28 and TRBJ1-1; D is ambiguous. V gave up 3 bases and J gave up 1 base, with 9 bases separating them. CDR1 is MDHEN and CDR2 is SYDVKM in the germline V gene. This CDR3 region has 14 residues. The DNA of the CDR3 is TGTGCCAGCAGTTTTTGGTCGGGGAACACTGAAGCTTTCTTT. Amino acids: CASSFWSGNTEAFF.

The chain carries TRBV28 and TRBJ2-7; a possible D gene is TRBD2 (5 bases). Germline CDR1 is MDHEN and CDR2 is SYDVKM. Trimming pared 6 bases from V and 0 bases from J, leaving 18 bases between. This CDR3 is built from 16 residues. In DNA form, the CDR3 reads TGTGCCAGCAGCCCGGTGAGGCGGGCGAGCTCCTACGAGCAGTACTTC. Its protein product is CASSPVRRASSYEQYF.

The chain joins TRBV27 to TRBJ1-1; 7 bases align to TRBD1. Per germline, CDR1 MNHEY and CDR2 SMNVEV (reference sequence). After removal of 2 bases from V and 6 bases from J, the junction contained 6 bases not matched to a gene. The length of the CDR3 is 14 residues. CDR3 in DNA: TGTGCCAGCAGTTTAGGGCAGGGGGTCGCTGAAGCTTTCTTT. Encoded protein: CASSLGQGVAEAFF.

This chain uses TRBV7-9 with TRBJ1-6; D is ambiguous. V was shortened by 3 bases and J by 8 bases, with 2 bases between the two germline ends. Per the germline V gene, CDR1 is SEHNR and CDR2 is FQNEAQ (reference sequence). The CDR3 loop spans 11 amino acids. DNA for the CDR3: TGTGCCAGCAGCTTCTATTCACCCCTCCACTTT. Amino acid sequence: CASSFYSPLHF.

The chain has TRBV28 and TRBJ1-1; possibly TRBD1 for D (5 bases). Trimming pared 5 bases from V and 3 bases from J, leaving 16 bases between. The germline CDR1 and CDR2 sequences are MDHEN and SYDVKM. The CDR3 runs 15 residues. The DNA of the CDR3 is TGTGCCAGCAGTCCCTTCCCGGTAGGGGACACTGAAGCTTTCTTT. Translating gives CASSPFPVGDTEAFF.

J is TRBJ2-5 and V is TRBV7-2; 11 positions agree with TRBD2. From germline, CDR1 is SGHTA and CDR2 FQGNSA. V gave up 3 bases and J gave up 3 bases; unmatched junction bases: 0. This CDR3 is built from 14 residues. The CDR3 here is CASSLTSGEETQYF. The CDR3, as DNA: TGTGCCAGCAGCTTGACTAGCGGGGAAGAGACCCAGTACTTC.

V is TRBV5-1 and J is TRBJ2-7, with 9 bases aligning to TRBD2. With 4 bases clipped from V and 7 bases from J, the junction kept 15 bases outside the gene matches. Germline V gives CDR1 SGHRS, CDR2 YFSETQ. This CDR3 region has 16 residues. The CDR3 DNA sequence: TGCGCCAGCAGCGGGAAAGGGGCGGGAGGGCCCAGGGAGCAGTACTTC. Translation gives CASSGKGAGGPREQYF.

This clone was counted once. This rearrangement joins TRBV7-8 to TRBJ2-7; 8 bases align to TRBD2. V lost 5 bases and J lost 8; bases outside the gene matches: 8. The CDR3 totals 13 residues. Germline lookup yields CDR1 SGHVS and CDR2 FQNEAQ. CDR3 protein: CASSPLSGTQQYF. The CDR3 nucleotides are TGTGCCAGCAGCCCCCTTAGCGGGACTCAGCAGTACTTC.

The chain joins TRBV6-5 to TRBJ1-2; TRBD1 matches 9 bases. V was pared by 3 bases and J by 8 bases, with 10 bases of the junction left unmatched. This CDR3 comprises 15 residues. Germline V gene lookup returns CDR1 MNHEY and CDR2 SVGAGI. The CDR3 reads CASSYSNRDREGYTF. In DNA form, the CDR3 reads TGTGCCAGCAGTTATTCGAACCGGGACAGGGAAGGCTACACCTTC.

The chain has TRBV7-9 and TRBJ1-2; D is perhaps TRBD1 (6 bases). The V end was cut by 5 bases, the J end by 3 bases, with 22 bases between. Per germline, CDR1 SEHNR and CDR2 FQNEAQ (reference sequence). The CDR3 covers 17 residues. CDR3 nucleotide sequence: TGTGCCAGCAGCCACATTACAGGGTCTATTGGAGACTATGGCTACACCTTC. This encodes CASSHITGSIGDYGYTF. The full variable domain, completed using reference TRBV7-9 and TRBJ1-2, is DTGVSQNPRHKITKRGQNVTFRCDPISEHNRLYWYRQTLGQGPEFLTYFQNEAQLEKSRLLSDRFSAERPKGSFSTLEIQRTEQGDSAMYLCASSHITGSIGDYGYTFGSGTRLTVV.